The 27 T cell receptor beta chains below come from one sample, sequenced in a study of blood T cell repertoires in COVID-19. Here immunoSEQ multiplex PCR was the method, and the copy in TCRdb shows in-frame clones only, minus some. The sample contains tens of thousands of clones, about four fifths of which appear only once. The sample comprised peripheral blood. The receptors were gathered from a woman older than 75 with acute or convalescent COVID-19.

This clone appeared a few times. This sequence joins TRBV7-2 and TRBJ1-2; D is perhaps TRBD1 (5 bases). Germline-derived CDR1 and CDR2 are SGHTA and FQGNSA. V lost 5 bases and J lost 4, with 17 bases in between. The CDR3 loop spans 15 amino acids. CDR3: CASSPSMAGVYGYTF. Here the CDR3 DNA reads TGTGCCAGCAGCCCCTCCATGGCGGGGGTCTATGGCTACACCTTC.

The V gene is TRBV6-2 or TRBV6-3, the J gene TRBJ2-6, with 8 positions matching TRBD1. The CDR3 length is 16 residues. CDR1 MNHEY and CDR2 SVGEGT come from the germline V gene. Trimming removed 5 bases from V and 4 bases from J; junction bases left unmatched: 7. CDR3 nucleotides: TGTGCCAGCAGTCGTCGACAGGGGAACGGGGCCAACGTCCTGACTTTC. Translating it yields CASSRRQGNGANVLTF.

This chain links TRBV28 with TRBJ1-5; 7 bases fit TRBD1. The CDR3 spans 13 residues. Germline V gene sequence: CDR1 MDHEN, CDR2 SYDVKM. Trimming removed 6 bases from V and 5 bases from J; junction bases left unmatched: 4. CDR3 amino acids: CASSPDRDQPQHF. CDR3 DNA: TGTGCCAGCAGCCCAGACAGGGATCAGCCCCAGCATTTT.

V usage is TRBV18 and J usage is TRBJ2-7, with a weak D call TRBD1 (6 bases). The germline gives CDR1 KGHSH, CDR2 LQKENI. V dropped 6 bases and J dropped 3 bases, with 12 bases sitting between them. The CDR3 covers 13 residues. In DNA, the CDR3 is TGTGCCAGCTCCCCTGGACAGATCTACGAGCAGTACTTC. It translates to CASSPGQIYEQYF.

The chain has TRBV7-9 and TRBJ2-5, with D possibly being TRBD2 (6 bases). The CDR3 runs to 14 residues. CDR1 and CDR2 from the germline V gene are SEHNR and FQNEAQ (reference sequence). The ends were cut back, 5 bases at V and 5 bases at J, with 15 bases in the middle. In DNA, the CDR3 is TGTGCCAGCAGCGTGCGGGGTGGTGGGGAGACCCAGTACTTC. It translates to CASSVRGGGETQYF.

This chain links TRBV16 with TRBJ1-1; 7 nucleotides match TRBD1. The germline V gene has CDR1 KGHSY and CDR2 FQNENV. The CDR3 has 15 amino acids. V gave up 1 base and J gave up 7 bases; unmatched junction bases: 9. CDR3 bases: TGTGCCAGCAGCCAATGGGATGGGGGGACAGTTGAAGCTTTCTTT. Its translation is CASSQWDGGTVEAFF.

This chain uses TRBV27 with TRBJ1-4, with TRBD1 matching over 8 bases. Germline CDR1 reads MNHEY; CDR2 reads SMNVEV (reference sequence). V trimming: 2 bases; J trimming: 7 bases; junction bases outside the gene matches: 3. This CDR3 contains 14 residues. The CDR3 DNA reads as TGTGCCAGCAGTTTAAGACAGGGGATTGAAAAACTGTTTTTT. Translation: CASSLRQGIEKLFF. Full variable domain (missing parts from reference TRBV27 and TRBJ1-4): EAQVTQNPRYLITVTGKKLTVTCSQNMNHEYMSWYRQDPGLGLRQIYYSMNVEVTDKGDVPEGYKVSRKEKRNFPLILESPSPNQTSLYFCASSLRQGIEKLFFGSGTQLSVL.

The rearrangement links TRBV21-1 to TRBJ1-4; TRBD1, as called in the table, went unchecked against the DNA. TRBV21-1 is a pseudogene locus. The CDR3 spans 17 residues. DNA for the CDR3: TGTGCCAGCAGGTCACAGGGGATCGGGCCGACTAATGAAAAACTGTTTTTT. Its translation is CASRSQGIGPTNEKLFF.

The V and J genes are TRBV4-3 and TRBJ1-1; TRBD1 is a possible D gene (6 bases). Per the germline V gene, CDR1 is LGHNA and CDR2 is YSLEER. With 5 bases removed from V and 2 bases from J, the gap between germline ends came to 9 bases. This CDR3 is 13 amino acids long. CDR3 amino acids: CASSAGVNTEAFF. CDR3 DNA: TGCGCCAGCAGCGCAGGGGTTAACACTGAAGCTTTCTTT.

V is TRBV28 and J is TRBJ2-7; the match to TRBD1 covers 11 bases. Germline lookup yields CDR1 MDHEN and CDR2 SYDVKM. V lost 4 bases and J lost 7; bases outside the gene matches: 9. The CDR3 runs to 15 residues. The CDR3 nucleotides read TGTGCCAGCAGTTCCTCGGGACAGGGGGATTGGGAGCAGTACTTC. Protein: CASSSSGQGDWEQYF. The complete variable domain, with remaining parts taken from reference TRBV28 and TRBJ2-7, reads DVKVTQSSRYLVKRTGEKVFLECVQDMDHENMFWYRQDPGLGLRLIYFSYDVKMKEKGDIPEGYSVSREKKERFSLILESASTNQTSMYLCASSSSGQGDWEQYFGPGTRLTVT.

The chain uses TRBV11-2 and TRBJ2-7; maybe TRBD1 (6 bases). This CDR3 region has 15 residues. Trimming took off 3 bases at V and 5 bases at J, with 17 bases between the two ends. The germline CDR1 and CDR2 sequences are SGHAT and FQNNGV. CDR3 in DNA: TGTGCCAGCAGCTTGGGACACACGGCTGCTAACGAGCAGTACTTC. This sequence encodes CASSLGHTAANEQYF. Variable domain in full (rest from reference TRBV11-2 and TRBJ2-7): EAGVAQSPRYKIIEKRQSVAFWCNPISGHATLYWYQQILGQGPKLLIQFQNNGVVDDSQLPKDRFSAERLKGVDSTLKIQPAKLEDSAVYLCASSLGHTAANEQYFGPGTRLTVT.

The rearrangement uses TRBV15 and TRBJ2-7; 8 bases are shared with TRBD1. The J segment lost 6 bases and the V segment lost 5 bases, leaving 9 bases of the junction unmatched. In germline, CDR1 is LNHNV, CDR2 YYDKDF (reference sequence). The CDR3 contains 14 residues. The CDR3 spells CATSSRRTGTEQYF. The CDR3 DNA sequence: TGTGCCACCAGCTCTCGCAGGACAGGGACCGAGCAGTACTTC.

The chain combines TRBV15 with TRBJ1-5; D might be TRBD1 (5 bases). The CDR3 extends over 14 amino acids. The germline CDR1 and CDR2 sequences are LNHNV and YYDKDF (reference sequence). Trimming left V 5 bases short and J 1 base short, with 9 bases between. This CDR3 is CATSRGGSNQPQHF. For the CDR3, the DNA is TGTGCCACCAGCCGGGGGGGGAGCAATCAGCCCCAGCATTTT.

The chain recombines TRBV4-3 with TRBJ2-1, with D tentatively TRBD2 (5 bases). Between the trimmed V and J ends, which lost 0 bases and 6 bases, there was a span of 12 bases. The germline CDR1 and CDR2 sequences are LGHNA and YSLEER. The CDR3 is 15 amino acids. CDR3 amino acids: CASSQEPGNGNEQFF. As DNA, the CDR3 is TGCGCCAGCAGCCAAGAACCCGGGAACGGCAATGAGCAGTTCTTC.

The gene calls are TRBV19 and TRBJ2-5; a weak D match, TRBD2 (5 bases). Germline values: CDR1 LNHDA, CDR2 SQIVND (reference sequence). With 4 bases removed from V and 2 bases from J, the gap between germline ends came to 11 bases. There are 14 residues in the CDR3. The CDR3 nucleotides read TGTGCCAGTAGTAACCGGGGTCCACAAGAGACCCAGTACTTC. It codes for CASSNRGPQETQYF.

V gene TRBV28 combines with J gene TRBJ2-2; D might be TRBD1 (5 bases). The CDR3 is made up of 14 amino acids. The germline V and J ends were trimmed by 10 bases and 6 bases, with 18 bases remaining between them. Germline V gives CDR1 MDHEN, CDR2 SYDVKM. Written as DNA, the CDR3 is TGTGCCATCCCGACAAGGGGTCAGTCCGGGGAGCTGTTTTTT. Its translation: CAIPTRGQSGELFF.

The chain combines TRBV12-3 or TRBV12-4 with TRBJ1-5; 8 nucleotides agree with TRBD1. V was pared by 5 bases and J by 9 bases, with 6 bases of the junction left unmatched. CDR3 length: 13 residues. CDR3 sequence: CASSPRGQGPQHF. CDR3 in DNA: TGTGCCAGCAGTCCCAGGGGGCAGGGGCCCCAGCATTTT.

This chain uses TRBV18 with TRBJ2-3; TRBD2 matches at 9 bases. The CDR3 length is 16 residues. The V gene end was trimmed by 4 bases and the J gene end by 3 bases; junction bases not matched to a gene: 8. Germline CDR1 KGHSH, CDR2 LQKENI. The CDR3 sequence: CASSLSRLAVTDTQYF. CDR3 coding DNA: TGTGCCAGCTCACTCTCGAGACTAGCGGTTACAGATACGCAGTATTTT.

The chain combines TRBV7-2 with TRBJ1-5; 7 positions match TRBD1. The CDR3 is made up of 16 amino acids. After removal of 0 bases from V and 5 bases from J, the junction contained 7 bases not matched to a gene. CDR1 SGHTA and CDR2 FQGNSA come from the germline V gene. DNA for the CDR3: TGTGCCAGCAGCTTAGCGCCGGGGACAGCCTATCAGCCCCAGCATTTT. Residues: CASSLAPGTAYQPQHF.

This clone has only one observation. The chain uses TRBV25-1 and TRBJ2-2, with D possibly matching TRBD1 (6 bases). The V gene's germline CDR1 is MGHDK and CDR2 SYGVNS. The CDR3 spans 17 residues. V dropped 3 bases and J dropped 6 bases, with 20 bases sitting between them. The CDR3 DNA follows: TGTGCCAGCAGTGATATAAAGGGGCAGGGGATGGCCGGGGAGCTGTTTTTT. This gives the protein CASSDIKGQGMAGELFF.

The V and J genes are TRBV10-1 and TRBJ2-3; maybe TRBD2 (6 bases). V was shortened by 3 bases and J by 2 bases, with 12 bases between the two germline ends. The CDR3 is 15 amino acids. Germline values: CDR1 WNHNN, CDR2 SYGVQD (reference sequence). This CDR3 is CASSEAGRPTDTQYF. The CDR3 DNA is TGCGCCAGCAGTGAAGCGGGTAGGCCCACAGATACGCAGTATTTT.

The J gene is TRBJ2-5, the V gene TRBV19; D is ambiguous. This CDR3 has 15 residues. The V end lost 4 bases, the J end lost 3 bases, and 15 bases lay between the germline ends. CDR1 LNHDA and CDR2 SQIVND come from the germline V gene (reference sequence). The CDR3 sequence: CASSTPALGEETQYF. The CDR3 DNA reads TGTGCCAGTAGTACGCCGGCGTTGGGCGAAGAGACCCAGTACTTC.

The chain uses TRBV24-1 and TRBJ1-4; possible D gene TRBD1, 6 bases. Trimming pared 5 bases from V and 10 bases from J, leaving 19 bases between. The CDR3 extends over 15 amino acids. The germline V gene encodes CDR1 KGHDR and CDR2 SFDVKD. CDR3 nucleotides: TGTGCCACCAGTGCCCCTGGGCAGGGGATCGCAAAACTGTTTTTT. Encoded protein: CATSAPGQGIAKLFF.

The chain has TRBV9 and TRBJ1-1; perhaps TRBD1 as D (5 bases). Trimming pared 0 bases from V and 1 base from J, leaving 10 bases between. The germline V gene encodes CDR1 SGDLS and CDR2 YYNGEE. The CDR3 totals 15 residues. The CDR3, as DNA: TGTGCCAGCAGCGTAGGTGGAGGGACGAACACTGAAGCTTTCTTT. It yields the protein CASSVGGGTNTEAFF.

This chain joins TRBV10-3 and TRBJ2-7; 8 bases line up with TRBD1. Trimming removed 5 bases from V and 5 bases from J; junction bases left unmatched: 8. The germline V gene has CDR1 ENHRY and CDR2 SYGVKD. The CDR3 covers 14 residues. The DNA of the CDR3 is TGTGCCATCAGTCAAGGACAGGGCTTGAACGAGCAGTACTTC. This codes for CAISQGQGLNEQYF.

The DNA for the CDR3 is TGTGCCAGCAGTTACTCCGGGACAGGGGCGGAAAAACTGTTTTTT. Amino acid sequence: CASSYSGTGAEKLFF. The gene calls are TRBV6-5 and TRBJ1-4; TRBD1 agrees at 10 bases. Trimming at V came to 0 bases and at J to 8 bases, leaving 3 bases not matched to a gene. Germline V gives CDR1 MNHEY, CDR2 SVGAGI. The CDR3 is 15 residues long.

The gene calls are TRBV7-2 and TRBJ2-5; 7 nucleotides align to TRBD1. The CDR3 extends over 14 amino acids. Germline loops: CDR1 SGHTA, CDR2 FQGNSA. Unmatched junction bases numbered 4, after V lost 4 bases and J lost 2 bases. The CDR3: CASSSDRLQETQYF. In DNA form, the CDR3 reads TGTGCCAGCAGCTCGGACAGGTTACAAGAGACCCAGTACTTC.